This TCR beta chain was recovered during a study of blood T cell repertoires in COVID-19. About the research overall: COVID-19 samples collected from the United States, Italy and Spain covered acute and convalescent phases.

CDR3 size: 14 residues. In germline, CDR1 is LNHDA, CDR2 SQIVND (reference sequence). V gave up 5 bases and J gave up 2 bases; unmatched junction bases: 6. The protocol was immunoSEQ multiplex PCR, while the TCRdb copy is restricted to in-frame clones and leaves out a portion. The sample carries roughly 500,000 clones, 75% to 90% recorded once. The rearrangement uses TRBV19 and TRBJ2-7, with TRBD1 identical over 7 bases. This sequence was found in a young man with COVID-19, enrolled during active disease. Sample: peripheral blood. The CDR3 DNA is TGTGCCAGTAGTCCCCAGACAGGGACCTACGAGCAGTACTTC. It translates to CASSPQTGTYEQYF.